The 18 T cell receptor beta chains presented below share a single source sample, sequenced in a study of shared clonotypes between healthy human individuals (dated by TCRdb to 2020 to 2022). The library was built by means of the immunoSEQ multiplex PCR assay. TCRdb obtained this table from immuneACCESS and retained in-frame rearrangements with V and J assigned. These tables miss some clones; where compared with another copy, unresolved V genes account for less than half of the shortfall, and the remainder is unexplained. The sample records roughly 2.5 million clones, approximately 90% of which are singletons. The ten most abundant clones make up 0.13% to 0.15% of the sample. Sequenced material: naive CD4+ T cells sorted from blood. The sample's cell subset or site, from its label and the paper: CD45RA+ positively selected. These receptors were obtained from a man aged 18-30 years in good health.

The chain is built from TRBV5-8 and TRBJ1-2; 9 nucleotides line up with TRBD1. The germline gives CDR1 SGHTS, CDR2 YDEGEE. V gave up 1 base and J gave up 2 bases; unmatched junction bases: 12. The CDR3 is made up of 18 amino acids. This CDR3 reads CASSLPRDRDRDNYGYTF. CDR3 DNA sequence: TGTGCCAGCAGCTTGCCCCGGGACAGGGATAGGGACAACTATGGCTACACCTTC. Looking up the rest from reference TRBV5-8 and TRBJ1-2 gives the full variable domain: EAGVTQSPTHLIKTRGQQATLRCSPISGHTSVYWYQQALGLGLQFLLWYDEGEERNRGNFPPRFSGRQFPNYSSELNVNALELEDSALYLCASSLPRDRDRDNYGYTFGSGTRLTVV.

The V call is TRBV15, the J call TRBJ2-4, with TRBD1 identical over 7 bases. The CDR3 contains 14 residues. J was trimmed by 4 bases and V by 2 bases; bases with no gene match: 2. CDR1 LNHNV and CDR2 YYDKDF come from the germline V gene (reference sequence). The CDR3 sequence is CATSRPGQKNIQYF. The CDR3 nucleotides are TGTGCCACCAGCAGACCGGGACAGAAAAACATTCAGTACTTC.

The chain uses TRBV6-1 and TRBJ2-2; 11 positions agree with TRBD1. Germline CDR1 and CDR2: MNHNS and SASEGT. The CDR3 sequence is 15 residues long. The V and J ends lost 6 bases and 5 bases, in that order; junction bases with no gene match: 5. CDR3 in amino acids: CASSAGQGATGELFF. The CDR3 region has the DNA TGTGCCAGCAGCGCCGGACAGGGGGCTACCGGGGAGCTGTTTTTT.

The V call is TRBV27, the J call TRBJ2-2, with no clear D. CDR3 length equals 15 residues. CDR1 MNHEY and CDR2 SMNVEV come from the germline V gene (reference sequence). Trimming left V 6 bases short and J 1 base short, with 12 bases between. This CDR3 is CASRFTSGNTGELFF. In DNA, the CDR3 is TGTGCCAGCAGATTTACGTCAGGGAACACCGGGGAGCTGTTTTTT.

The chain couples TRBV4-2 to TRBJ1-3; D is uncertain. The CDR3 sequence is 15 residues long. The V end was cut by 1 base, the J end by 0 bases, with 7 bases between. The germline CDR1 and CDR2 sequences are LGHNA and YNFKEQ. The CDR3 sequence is CASSQGLTSGNTIYF. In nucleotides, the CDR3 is TGTGCCAGCAGCCAAGGGCTCACCTCTGGAAACACCATATATTTT.

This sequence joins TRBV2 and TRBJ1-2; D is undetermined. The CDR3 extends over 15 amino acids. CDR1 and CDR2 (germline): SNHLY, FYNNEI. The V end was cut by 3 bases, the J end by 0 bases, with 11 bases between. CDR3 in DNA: TGTGCCAGCAGTGAGAATACGGTATCTAACTATGGCTACACCTTC. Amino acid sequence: CASSENTVSNYGYTF.

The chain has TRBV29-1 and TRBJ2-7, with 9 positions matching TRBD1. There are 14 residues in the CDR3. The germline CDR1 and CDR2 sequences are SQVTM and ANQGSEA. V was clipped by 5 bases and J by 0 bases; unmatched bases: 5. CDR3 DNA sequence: TGCAGCGTTCGGGACAGGGAAAGCTCCTACGAGCAGTACTTC. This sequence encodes CSVRDRESSYEQYF.

CDR3 sequence: CATIRTGGVWGYTF. The DNA for the CDR3 is TGTGCCACGATCCGGACAGGAGGGGTATGGGGCTACACCTTC. The genes are TRBV6-5 and TRBJ1-2, with TRBD1 matching over 7 bases. V was pared by 10 bases and J by 8 bases, with 16 bases of the junction left unmatched. The germline gives CDR1 MNHEY, CDR2 SVGAGI. This CDR3 has 14 amino acids.

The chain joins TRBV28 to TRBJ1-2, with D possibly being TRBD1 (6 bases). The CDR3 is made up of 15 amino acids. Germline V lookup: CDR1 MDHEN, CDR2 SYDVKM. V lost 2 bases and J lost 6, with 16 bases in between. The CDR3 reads CASSLEDRIGHGYTF. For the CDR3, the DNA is TGTGCCAGCAGTTTAGAAGACAGGATTGGACATGGCTACACCTTC.

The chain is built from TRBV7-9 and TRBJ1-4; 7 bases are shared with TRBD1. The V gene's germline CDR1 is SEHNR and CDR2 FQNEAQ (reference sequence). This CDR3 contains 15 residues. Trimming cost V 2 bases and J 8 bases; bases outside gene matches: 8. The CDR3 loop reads CASSLLGTVREKLFF. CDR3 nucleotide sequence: TGTGCCAGCAGCTTACTCGGGACAGTTCGAGAAAAACTGTTTTTT.

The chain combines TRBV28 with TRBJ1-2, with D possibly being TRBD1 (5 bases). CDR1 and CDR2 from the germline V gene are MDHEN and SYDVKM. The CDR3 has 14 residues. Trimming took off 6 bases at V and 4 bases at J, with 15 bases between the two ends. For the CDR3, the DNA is TGTGCCAGCAGCTATACTTCGAGGGGCTATGGCTACACCTTC. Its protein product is CASSYTSRGYGYTF.

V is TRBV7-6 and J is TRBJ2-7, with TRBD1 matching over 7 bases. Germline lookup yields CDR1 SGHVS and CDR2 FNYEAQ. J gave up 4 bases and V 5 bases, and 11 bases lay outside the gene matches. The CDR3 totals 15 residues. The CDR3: CASSLRRTGVYEQYF. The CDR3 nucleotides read TGTGCCAGCAGCCTAAGAAGGACAGGAGTTTACGAGCAGTACTTC. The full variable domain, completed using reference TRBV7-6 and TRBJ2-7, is GAGVSQSPRYKVTKRGQDVALRCDPISGHVSLYWYRQALGQGPEFLTYFNYEAQQDKSGLPNDRFSAERPEGSISTLTIQRTEQRDSAMYRCASSLRRTGVYEQYFGPGTRLTVT.

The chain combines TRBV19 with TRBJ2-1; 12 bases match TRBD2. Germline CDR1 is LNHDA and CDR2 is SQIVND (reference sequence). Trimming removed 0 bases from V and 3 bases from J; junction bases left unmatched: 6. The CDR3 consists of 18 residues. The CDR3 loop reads CASSIDTSGRWSYNEQFF. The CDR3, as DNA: TGTGCCAGTAGTATAGATACTAGCGGGAGGTGGAGCTACAATGAGCAGTTCTTC.

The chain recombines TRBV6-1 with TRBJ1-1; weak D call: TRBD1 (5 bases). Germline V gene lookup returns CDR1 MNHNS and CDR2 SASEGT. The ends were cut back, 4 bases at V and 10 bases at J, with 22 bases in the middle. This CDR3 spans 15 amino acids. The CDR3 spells CASSVPGSQVAGAFF. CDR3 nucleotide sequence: TGTGCCAGCAGTGTACCAGGGTCACAAGTAGCCGGAGCTTTCTTT.

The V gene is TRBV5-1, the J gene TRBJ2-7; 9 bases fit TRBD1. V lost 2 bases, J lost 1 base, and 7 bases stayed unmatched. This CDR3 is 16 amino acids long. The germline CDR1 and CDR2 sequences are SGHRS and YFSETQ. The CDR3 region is CASSFIQGARSYEQYF. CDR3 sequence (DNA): TGCGCCAGCAGCTTTATACAGGGGGCGCGTTCCTACGAGCAGTACTTC.

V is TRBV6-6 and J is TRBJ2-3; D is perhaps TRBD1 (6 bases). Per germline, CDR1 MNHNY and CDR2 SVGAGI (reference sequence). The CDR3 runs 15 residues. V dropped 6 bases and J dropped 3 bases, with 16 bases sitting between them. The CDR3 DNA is TGTGCCAGCAGCAGCCGGGACATCCATACAGATACGCAGTATTTT. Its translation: CASSSRDIHTDTQYF.

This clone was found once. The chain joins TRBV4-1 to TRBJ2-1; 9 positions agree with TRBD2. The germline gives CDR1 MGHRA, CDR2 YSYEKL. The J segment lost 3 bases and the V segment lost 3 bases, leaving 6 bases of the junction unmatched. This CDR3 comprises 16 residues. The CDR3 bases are TGCGCCAGCAGCCATCCAAGCGGGAGGAGCTACAATGAGCAGTTCTTC. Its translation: CASSHPSGRSYNEQFF.

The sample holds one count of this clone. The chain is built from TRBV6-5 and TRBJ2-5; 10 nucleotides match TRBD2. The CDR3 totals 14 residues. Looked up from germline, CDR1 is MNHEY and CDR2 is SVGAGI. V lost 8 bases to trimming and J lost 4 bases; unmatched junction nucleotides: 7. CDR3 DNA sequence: TGTGCCAGCGGAGCGGGGGGGCCACGAGAGACCCAGTACTTC. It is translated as CASGAGGPRETQYF.